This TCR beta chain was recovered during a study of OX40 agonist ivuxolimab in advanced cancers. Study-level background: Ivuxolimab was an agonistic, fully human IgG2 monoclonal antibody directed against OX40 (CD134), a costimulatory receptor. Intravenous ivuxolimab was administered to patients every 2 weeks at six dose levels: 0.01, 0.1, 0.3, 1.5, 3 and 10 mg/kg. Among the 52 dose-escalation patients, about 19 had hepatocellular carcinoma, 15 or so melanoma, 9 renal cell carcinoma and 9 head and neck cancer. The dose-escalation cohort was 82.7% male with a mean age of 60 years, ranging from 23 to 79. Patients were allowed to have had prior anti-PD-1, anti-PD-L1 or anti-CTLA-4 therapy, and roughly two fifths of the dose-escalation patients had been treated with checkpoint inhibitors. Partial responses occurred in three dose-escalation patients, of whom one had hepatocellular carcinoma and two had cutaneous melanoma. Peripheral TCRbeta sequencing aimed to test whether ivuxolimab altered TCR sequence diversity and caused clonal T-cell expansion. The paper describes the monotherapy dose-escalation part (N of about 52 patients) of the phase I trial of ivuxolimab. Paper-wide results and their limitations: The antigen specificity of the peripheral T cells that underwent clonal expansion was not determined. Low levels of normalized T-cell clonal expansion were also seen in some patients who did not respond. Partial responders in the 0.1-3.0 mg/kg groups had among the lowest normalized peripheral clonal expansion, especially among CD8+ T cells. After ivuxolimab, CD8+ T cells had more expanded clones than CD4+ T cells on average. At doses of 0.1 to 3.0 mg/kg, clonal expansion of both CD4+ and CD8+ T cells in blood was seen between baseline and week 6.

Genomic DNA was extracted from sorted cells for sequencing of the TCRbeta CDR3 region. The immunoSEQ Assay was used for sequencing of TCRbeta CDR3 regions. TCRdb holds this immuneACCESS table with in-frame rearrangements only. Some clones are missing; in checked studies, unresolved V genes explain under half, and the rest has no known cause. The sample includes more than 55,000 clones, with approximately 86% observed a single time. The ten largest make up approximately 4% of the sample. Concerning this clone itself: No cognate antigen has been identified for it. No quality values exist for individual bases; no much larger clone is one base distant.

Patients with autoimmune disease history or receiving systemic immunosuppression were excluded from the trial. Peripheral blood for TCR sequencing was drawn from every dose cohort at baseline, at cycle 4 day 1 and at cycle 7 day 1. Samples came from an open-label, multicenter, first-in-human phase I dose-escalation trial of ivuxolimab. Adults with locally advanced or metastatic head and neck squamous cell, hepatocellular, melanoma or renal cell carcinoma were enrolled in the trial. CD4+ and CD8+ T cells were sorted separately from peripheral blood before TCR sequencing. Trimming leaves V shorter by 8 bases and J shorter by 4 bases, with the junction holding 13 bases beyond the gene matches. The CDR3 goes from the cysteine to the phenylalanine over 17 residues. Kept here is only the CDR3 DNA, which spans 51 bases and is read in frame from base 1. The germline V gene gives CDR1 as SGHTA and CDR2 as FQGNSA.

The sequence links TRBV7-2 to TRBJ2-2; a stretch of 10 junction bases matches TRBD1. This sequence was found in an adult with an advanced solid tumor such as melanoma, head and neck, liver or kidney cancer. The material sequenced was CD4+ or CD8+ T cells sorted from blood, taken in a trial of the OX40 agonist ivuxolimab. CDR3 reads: CASVPGQGIRSTGELFF. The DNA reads TGTGCCAGCGTTCCGGGACAGGGGATCCGTAGCACCGGGGAGCTGTTTTTT.